Listed below are T cell receptor beta chains from one sample, sequenced in a study of prognosis after radiotherapy for stage I lung cancer. TCRdb recomputed calls from the multiplex PCR reads with MiXCR, one row per CDR3 protein. Of around 59,000 distinct CDR3 sequences detected, 26% appear once; the ten largest clones hold 7.5%. Sample: PBMCs, taken before or after stereotactic body radiation therapy (not recorded which). All receptors come from a donor aged 50 or older with non-small cell lung cancer. Each CDR3 is given with its conserved first and last residue. Fields, in order: CDR3 length, D gene, clone size, J gene, V gene, CDR3 DNA, CDR3 protein. The D gene is left open where the match is weak. Clone size is not always given. Where it is, it says once, few, many or a class for expanded clones.

>15|NA|NA|TRBJ2-5|TRBV4-1
TGCGCCAGCAGCCAAGTCGGGGGGCGGGGAGAGACCCAGTACTTC
CASSQVGGRGETQYF
>11|NA|many|TRBJ2-1|TRBV16
TGTGCCAGCAGCCAATTCAATGAGCAGTTCTTC
CASSQFNEQFF
>13|TRBD1|NA|TRBJ1-1|TRBV6-2/TRBV6-3
TGTGCCAGCATTGACAGGGTCCACACTGAAGCTTTCTTT
CASIDRVHTEAFF
>14|TRBD2|many|TRBJ2-7|TRBV20-1
TGCAGTGCTAGAACCGGGACTAGCGTCCACGAGCAGTACTTC
CSARTGTSVHEQYF
>14|TRBD2|many|TRBJ2-1|TRBV20-1
TGCAGTGCTAGTAGCGGGGAAACCTACAATGAGCAGTTCTTC
CSASSGETYNEQFF
>14|NA|many|TRBJ1-1|TRBV7-2
TGTGCCAGCAGCTTAGGTACGGGATCCACTGAAGCTTTCTTT
CASSLGTGSTEAFF
>13|NA|many|TRBJ1-1|TRBV7-9
TGTGCCAGCAGCTTAGGGACTGACACTGAAGCTTTCTTT
CASSLGTDTEAFF
>15|TRBD1|many|TRBJ1-2|TRBV2
TGTGCCAGCAGTGCCGGGACAGCCTTCGACTATGGCTACACCTTC
CASSAGTAFDYGYTF
>12|NA|few|TRBJ2-4|TRBV28
TGTGCCAGCAGTTTATTGCAAAACACTCAGTACTTC
CASSLLQNTQYF
>15|NA|many|TRBJ2-1|TRBV5-8
TGTGCCAGCAGCTCCTACCTTATCTCCTACAATGAGCAGTTCTTC
CASSSYLISYNEQFF
>12|NA|many|TRBJ1-6|TRBV30
TGTGCCTGGAGTGTATACCGATCACCCCTCCACTTT
CAWSVYRSPLHF
>15|NA|many|TRBJ1-2|TRBV4-1
TGCGCCAGCAGCCAAACGGCAGCCACTAACTATGGCTACACCTTC
CASSQTAATNYGYTF
>13|NA|many|TRBJ2-7|TRBV6-1
TGTGCCAGCAGGTCGGGTCCTGTAGGCGAGCAGTACTTC
CASRSGPVGEQYF
>16|TRBD1|many|TRBJ2-5|TRBV11-2
TGTGCCAGCAGCCGGGCTGGGACAGACCTTAGGGAGACCCAGTACTTC
CASSRAGTDLRETQYF
>13|NA|NA|TRBJ1-1|TRBV6-2/TRBV6-3
TGTGCCAGCACCCGGACAGCGGAGGCTAAAGCTTTCTTT
CASTRTAEAKAFF
>14|TRBD2|few|TRBJ2-3|TRBV5-4
TGTGCCAGCAGCACGACTAGCGGGGAAAATACGCAGTATTTT
CASSTTSGENTQYF
>15|NA|many|TRBJ2-3|TRBV30
TGTGCCTGGGCTGCCCTCGGGACCGACCAGGATACGCAGTATTTT
CAWAALGTDQDTQYF
>14|NA|many|TRBJ2-3|TRBV5-1
TGCGCCAGCAGTGTCGGGGAGGAGGTAAATACGCAGTATTTT
CASSVGEEVNTQYF
>14|NA|NA|TRBJ2-3|TRBV7-7
TGTGCTAGCAGCCCAACCGGGGGAACAGATACGCAGTATTTT
CASSPTGGTDTQYF
>12|TRBD1|many|TRBJ1-2|TRBV30
TGTGCCTGGCGGGGACAGTTTACTGGCTACACCTTC
CAWRGQFTGYTF
>15|NA|many|TRBJ1-5|TRBV6-4
TGTGCCAGCAGTGAAGTACCGGGAAGCAATCAGCCCCAGCATTTT
CASSEVPGSNQPQHF
>17|TRBD2|many|TRBJ2-1|TRBV6-1
TGTGCCAGCAGTCCCATCTGGGGAGGGACCTTTTCCAATGAGCAGTTCTTC
CASSPIWGGTFSNEQFF
>14|NA|many|TRBJ2-1|TRBV3-1
TGTGCCAGCAGCCAAGACGGTGGATACAATGAGCAGTTCTTC
CASSQDGGYNEQFF
>17|NA|NA|TRBJ2-1|TRBV5-1
TGCGCCAGCAGCCGGGCGGTTGGTACAGGCTGCTACAATGAGCAATTCTTC
CASSRAVGTGCYNEQFF
>14|TRBD1|once|TRBJ2-3|TRBV6-5
TGCGCCAGCAGTTTTACAGGGGGCCAAGATACGCAGTATTTT
CASSFTGGQDTQYF
>14|TRBD1|many|TRBJ1-4|TRBV30
TGTGCCTGCAGAGGACAGGGGGCAGGAGAAAAACTGTTTTTT
CACRGQGAGEKLFF
>14|TRBD1|many|TRBJ2-5|TRBV7-6
TGTGCCAGCAGCCCAACAGGGGGCCGGGAGACCCAGTACTTC
CASSPTGGRETQYF
>15|NA|many|TRBJ1-3|TRBV28
TGTGCCAGCAGTCCCATAAACAGGAATGGAAACACCATATATTTT
CASSPINRNGNTIYF
>13|NA|many|TRBJ2-2|TRBV6-5
TGTGCTACCAGTTACTGGAACACCGGGGAGCTGTTTTTT
CATSYWNTGELFF
>16|NA|many|TRBJ1-1|TRBV12-3/TRBV12-4
TGTGCCAGCAGTTTAGTAGGCAGGTCATTAGGCACTGAAGCTTTCTTT
CASSLVGRSLGTEAFF
>14|TRBD2|many|TRBJ2-1|TRBV12-3/TRBV12-4
TGTGCCAGCAGCCGCGGGGGGGCCTACAATGAGCAGTTCTTC
CASSRGGAYNEQFF
>12|NA|many|TRBJ2-1|TRBV7-2
TGTGCCAGCAGCTGGGCCTACAATGAGCAGTTCTTC
CASSWAYNEQFF
>13|NA|NA|TRBJ1-2|TRBV6-5
TGTGCAAGCAGTTACCCAGGGTTCTATGGCTACACCTTC
CASSYPGFYGYTF
>15|TRBD2|many|TRBJ2-5|TRBV7-2
TGTGCCAGCAGCTTAGTCCGGGGGGGGCAGGAGACCCAGTACTTC
CASSLVRGGQETQYF
>14|NA|many|TRBJ2-7|TRBV7-8
TGTGCCAGCAGCCCGAGTTCATTATCCTACGAGCAGTACTTC
CASSPSSLSYEQYF
>16|TRBD1|NA|TRBJ1-2|TRBV19
TGTGTCAGTAGTCCGGGACAGGGGCTCTTTGGCTATGGCTACACCTTC
CVSSPGQGLFGYGYTF
>13|TRBD1|many|TRBJ1-1|TRBV11-2
TGTGCCAGCAGCCAGGGGGCGAGCACTGAAGCTTTCTTT
CASSQGASTEAFF
>13|TRBD1|NA|TRBJ1-5|TRBV6-1
TGTGCCAGTGAAGGACAGGGTCAACAGCCCCAGCATTTT
CASEGQGQQPQHF
>13|TRBD2|many|TRBJ2-3|TRBV20-1
TGCAGTGCTAGCGGGGGGAACACAGATACGCAGTATTTT
CSASGGNTDTQYF
>15|NA|NA|TRBJ2-2|TRBV6-1
TGTGCCAGCAGGCCTTGGGACCGAGAACGGAGGGAGCTGTTTTTT
CASRPWDRERRELFF
>14|NA|NA|TRBJ2-3|TRBV9
TGTGCCAGCAGAGTAGCCCCCCAGGGGAACACGCAATATTTT
CASRVAPQGNTQYF
>13|TRBD2|many|TRBJ2-5|TRBV20-1
TGCAGTGCCCAAGCGGGGCCCCAAGAGACCCAGTACTTC
CSAQAGPQETQYF